The entry below gives a single TCR beta chain sequence along with its context. As yet, its antigen is unknown. A much larger clone lies a single base off, so this may be a read error. Previously published methods and listed TCR primers were used for the bulk TCR libraries. TCRdb recomputed calls from the PCR reads with MiXCR, one row per CDR3 protein. The data show about 640,000 distinct CDR3 sequences, with just under 20% seen just once and 0.7% to 1% held by the top ten. This record belongs to a study of molecular identifiers for immune sequencing clone quantification. Study as a whole: In replicates, RNA from about 21,000 or 97,000 naive CD8 cells was split five ways, four sequenced. Study-level points and caveats: Amid about a million naive cells, spiked Jurkat TCR RNA from one cell was reportedly still detectable.

The authors gated naive CD8 T cells as CD8+CD4-CCR7+CD45RA+ for sorting. CDR1 and CDR2 from the germline V gene are SEHNR and FQNEAQ (reference sequence). The CDR3 contains 15 residues. The chain employs TRBV7-9 and TRBJ2-7, with 10 bases aligning to TRBD1. Sequenced input: naive CD8+ T cells from blood, with Jurkat cell RNA spiked in. Subset meaning: FACS-sorted CD8+CD4-CCR7+CD45RA+ naive T cells. The clonotype originates from a human donor in good health. Some libraries in this study had Jurkat cell RNA spiked in. CDR3 nucleotide sequence: TGTGCCAGCAGCACTCCGGGACAGGGGACCTACAAGCAGTACTTC. It specifies CASSTPGQGTYKQYF.